The clone carrying this TCR beta chain was detected only a few times. Antigen unknown. The data were obtained in a study of early T cells in non-severe SARS-CoV-2 infection. Study-level information: Whole-blood bulk RNA, unsorted, was sequenced, and chains were unpaired. General study findings and limits: Anti-spike CD8 responses were favored by VDJdb matching, which missed private and CD4 specificities.

Germline V gene sequence: CDR1 SGDLS, CDR2 YYNGEE. The CDR3 totals 16 residues. V lost 4 bases and J 5 bases, leaving 18 bases between the germline ends. Individual cDNA molecules carried attached unique molecular identifiers. TCRdb analysed the 5' RACE reads with MiXCR anew, one entry per CDR3 protein. The top ten clones hold around 0.5% of a sample with tens of thousands of distinct CDR3 sequences, 14% to 15% of them seen once. This clonotype was sampled from an adult who was a healthcare worker with PCR-confirmed SARS-CoV-2 infection or an uninfected control (not recorded which). The sample was whole blood. This chain joins TRBV9 and TRBJ2-2, with a weak D call TRBD2 (7 bases). In DNA form, the CDR3 reads TGTGCCAGCAGCCCGGCTCGGGGGGCGGATACCGGGGAGCTGTTTTTT. The encoded protein is CASSPARGADTGELFF.